This T cell receptor beta chain is from a study of shared clonotypes between healthy human individuals. With respect to this clone: Its antigen is not identified.

This CDR3 has 14 residues. Germline V gene lookup returns CDR1 SGHNT and CDR2 YYREEE (reference sequence). The V segment lost 5 bases and the J segment 8 bases; nucleotides outside the gene matches: 9. Repertoires were generated with immunoSEQ multiplex PCR, while TCRdb's copy carries only in-frame clones and drops some. The data show nearly 1 million clones, more than 75% seen once. Notes on the study in general: Only blood was sampled; tissue repertoires likely differ. Four donors held around 5% of naive CD4 clonotypes in common.

The specimen was memory CD4+ T cells sorted from blood. Sample subset: CD45RA-negative fraction. The sequence was obtained from a man aged 18 to 29 in good health. The rearrangement joins TRBV5-4 to TRBJ2-1; TRBD1 matches at 8 bases. CDR3 sequence: CASSPTGGSDEQFF. CDR3 bases: TGTGCCAGCAGTCCTACAGGGGGAAGCGATGAGCAGTTCTTC. Based on the CDR3 plus reference TRBV5-4 and TRBJ2-1, the full variable domain is ETGVTQSPTHLIKTRGQQVTLRCSSQSGHNTVSWYQQALGQGPQFIFQYYREEENGRGNFPPRFSGLQFPNYSSELNVNALELDDSALYLCASSPTGGSDEQFFGPGTRLTVL.